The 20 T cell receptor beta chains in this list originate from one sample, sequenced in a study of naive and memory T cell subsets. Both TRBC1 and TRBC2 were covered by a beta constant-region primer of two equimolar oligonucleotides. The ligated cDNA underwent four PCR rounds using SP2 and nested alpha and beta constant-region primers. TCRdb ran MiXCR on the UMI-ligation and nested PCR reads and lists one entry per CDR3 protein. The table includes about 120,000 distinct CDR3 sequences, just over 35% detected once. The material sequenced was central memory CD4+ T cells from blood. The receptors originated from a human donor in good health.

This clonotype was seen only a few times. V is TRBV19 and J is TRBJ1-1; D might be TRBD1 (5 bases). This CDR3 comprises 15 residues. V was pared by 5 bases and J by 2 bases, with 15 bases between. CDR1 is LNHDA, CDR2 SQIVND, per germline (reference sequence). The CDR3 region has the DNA TGTGCCAGTAGTCCCCGGGGCCGGGGAAACACTGAAGCTTTCTTT. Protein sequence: CASSPRGRGNTEAFF.

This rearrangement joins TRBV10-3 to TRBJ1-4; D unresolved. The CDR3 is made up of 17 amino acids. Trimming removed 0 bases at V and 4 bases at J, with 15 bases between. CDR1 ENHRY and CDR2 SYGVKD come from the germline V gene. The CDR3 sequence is CAISESTPGALNEKLFF. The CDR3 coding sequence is TGTGCCATCAGTGAGTCGACTCCGGGAGCCCTTAATGAAAAACTGTTTTTT.

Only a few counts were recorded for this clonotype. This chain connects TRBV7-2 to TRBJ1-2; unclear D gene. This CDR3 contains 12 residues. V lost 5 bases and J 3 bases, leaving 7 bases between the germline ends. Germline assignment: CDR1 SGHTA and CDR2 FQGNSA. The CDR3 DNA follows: TGTGCCAGCAGCCCGCCGGACTATGGCTACACCTTC. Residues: CASSPPDYGYTF. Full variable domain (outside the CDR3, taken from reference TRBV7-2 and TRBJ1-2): GAGVSQSPSNKVTEKGKDVELRCDPISGHTALYWYRQSLGQGLEFLIYFQGNSAPDKSGLPSDRFSAERTGGSVSTLTIQRTQQEDSAVYLCASSPPDYGYTFGSGTRLTVV.

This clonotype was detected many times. CDR3 DNA sequence: TGTGCCAGCAGCTCGGGACATCGGAGCTCCTACAATGAGCAGTTCTTC. This sequence encodes CASSSGHRSSYNEQFF. V gene TRBV7-3 combines with J gene TRBJ2-1; TRBD1 is a possible D gene (6 bases). The V gene's germline CDR1 is SGHTA and CDR2 FQGTGA. V was clipped by 4 bases and J by 0 bases, with 13 bases between them. The CDR3 is 16 residues long. Full variable domain (remainder filled in from reference TRBV7-3 and TRBJ2-1): GAGVSQTPSNKVTEKGKYVELRCDPISGHTALYWYRQSLGQGPEFLIYFQGTGAADDSGLPNDRFFAVRPEGSVSTLKIQRTERGDSAVYLCASSSGHRSSYNEQFFGPGTRLTVL.

The CDR3 DNA follows: TGTGCCAGCAGCCCCCATTGGACAGTTAGTGAGCAGTTCTTC. Protein product: CASSPHWTVSEQFF. The rearrangement joins TRBV9 to TRBJ2-1, with D maybe TRBD1 (6 bases). Germline V gives CDR1 SGDLS, CDR2 YYNGEE. The CDR3 covers 14 residues. Trimming took 4 bases from V and 9 from J, leaving 17 bases between them.

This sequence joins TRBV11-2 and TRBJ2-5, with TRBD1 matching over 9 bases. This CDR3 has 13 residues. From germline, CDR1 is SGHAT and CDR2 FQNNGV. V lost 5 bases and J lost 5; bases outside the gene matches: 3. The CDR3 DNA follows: TGTGCCAGCAGCCCCGACAGGGGGGAGACCCAGTACTTC. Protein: CASSPDRGETQYF.

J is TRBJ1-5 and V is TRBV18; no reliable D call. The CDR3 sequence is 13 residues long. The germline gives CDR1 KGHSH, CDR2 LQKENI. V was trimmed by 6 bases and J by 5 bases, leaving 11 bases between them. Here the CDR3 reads CASSRLKDQPQHF. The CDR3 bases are TGTGCCAGCTCCCGACTTAAGGATCAGCCCCAGCATTTT.

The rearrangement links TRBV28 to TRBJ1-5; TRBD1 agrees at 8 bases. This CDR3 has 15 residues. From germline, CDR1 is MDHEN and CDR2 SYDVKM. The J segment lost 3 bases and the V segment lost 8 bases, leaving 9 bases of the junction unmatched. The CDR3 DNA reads TGTGCCAGCCGCCTCCCAGGGGGCGACAATCAGCCCCAGCATTTT. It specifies CASRLPGGDNQPQHF.

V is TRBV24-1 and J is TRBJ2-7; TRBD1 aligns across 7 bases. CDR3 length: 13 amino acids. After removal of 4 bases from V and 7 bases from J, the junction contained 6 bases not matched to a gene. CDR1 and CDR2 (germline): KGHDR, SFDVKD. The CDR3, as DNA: TGTGCCACCAGTGAATACACAGGGGATGAGCAGTACTTC. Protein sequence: CATSEYTGDEQYF.

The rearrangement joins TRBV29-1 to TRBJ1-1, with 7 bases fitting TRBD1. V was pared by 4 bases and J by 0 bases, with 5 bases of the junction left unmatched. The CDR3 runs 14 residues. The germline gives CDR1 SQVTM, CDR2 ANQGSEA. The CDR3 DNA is TGCAGCGTTGTTGGACAGGCTTTGAACACTGAAGCTTTCTTT. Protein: CSVVGQALNTEAFF.

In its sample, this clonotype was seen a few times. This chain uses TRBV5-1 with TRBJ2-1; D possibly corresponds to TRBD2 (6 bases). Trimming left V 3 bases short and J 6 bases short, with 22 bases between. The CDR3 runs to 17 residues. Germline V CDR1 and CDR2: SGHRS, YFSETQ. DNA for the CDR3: TGCGCCAGCAGCTCCCAACTCACTAGCTTTGGGGGCAATGAGCAGTTCTTC. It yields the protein CASSSQLTSFGGNEQFF.

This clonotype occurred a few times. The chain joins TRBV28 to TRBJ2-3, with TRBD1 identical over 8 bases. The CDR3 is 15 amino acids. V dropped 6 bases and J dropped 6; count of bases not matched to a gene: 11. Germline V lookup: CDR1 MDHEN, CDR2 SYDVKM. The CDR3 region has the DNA TGTGCCAGCAGCCGGACAGGGAAGATGCGGGATACGCAGTATTTT. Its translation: CASSRTGKMRDTQYF.

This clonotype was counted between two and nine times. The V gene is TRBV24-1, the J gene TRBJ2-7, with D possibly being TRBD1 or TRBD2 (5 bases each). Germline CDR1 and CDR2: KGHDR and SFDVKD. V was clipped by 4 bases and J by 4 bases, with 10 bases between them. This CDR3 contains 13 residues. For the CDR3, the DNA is TGTGCCACCAGTGACGGGGCGGCTTACGAGCAGTACTTC. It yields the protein CATSDGAAYEQYF.

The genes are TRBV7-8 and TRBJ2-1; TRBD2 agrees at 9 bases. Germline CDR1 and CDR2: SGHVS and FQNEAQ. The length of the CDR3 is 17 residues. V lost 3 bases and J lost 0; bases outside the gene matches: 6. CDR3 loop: CASSLWFSGSSYNEQFF. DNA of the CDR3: TGTGCCAGCAGCTTGTGGTTTAGCGGGAGCTCCTACAATGAGCAGTTCTTC.

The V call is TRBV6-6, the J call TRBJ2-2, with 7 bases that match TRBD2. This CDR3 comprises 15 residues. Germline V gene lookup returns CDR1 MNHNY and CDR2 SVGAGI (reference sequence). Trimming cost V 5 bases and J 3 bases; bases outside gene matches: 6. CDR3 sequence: CASSRERGYTGELFF. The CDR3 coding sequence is TGTGCCAGCAGTAGGGAGCGGGGTTACACCGGGGAGCTGTTTTTT.

The CDR3: CASGRAGQANTGELFF. DNA for the CDR3: TGCGCCAGCGGACGAGCGGGACAAGCGAACACCGGGGAGCTGTTTTTT. The V gene is TRBV4-3, the J gene TRBJ2-2; D is possibly TRBD2 (7 bases). Trimming removed 8 bases at V and 0 bases at J, with 16 bases between. CDR3 length: 16 residues. The germline gives CDR1 LGHNA, CDR2 YSLEER.

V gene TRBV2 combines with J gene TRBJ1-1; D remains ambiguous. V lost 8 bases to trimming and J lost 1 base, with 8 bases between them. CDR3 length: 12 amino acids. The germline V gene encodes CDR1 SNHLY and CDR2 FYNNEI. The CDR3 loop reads CASQVWNTEAFF. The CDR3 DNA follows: TGTGCCAGCCAAGTCTGGAACACTGAAGCTTTCTTT. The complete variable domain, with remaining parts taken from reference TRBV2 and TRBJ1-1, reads EPEVTQTPSHQVTQMGQEVILRCVPISNHLYFYWYRQILGQKVEFLVSFYNNEISEKSEIFDDQFSVERPDGSNFTLKIRSTKLEDSAMYFCASQVWNTEAFFGQGTRLTVV.

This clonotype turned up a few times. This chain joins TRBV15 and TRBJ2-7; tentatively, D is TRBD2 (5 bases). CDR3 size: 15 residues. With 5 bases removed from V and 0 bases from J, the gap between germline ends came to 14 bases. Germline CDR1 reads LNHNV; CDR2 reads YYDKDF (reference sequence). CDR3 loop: CATSPPTGSSYEQYF. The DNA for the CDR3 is TGTGCCACCAGCCCTCCGACTGGGAGCTCCTACGAGCAGTACTTC. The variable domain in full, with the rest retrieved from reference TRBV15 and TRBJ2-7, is DAMVIQNPRYQVTQFGKPVTLSCSQTLNHNVMYWYQQKSSQAPKLLFHYYDKDFNNEADTPDNFQSRRPNTSFCFLDIRSPGLGDTAMYLCATSPPTGSSYEQYFGPGTRLTVT.

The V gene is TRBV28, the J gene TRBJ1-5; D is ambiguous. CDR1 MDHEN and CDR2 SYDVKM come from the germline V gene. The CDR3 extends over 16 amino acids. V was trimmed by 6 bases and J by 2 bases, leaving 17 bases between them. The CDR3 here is CASSLSHMRGNQPQHF. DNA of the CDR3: TGTGCCAGCAGCCTGAGTCATATGAGGGGCAATCAGCCCCAGCATTTT.

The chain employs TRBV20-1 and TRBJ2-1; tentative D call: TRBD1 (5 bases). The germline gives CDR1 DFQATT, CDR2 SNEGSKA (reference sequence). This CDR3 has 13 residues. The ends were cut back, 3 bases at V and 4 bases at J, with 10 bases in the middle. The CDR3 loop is CSARAGWYNEQFF. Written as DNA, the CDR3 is TGCAGTGCTAGGGCAGGGTGGTACAATGAGCAGTTCTTC.